The rows below give T cell receptor beta chains drawn from one sample of a study of T cell responses to AZD1222 COVID-19 vaccine. The data were produced by immunoSEQ multiplex PCR, yet TCRdb's version contains in-frame clones alone and is incomplete. The sample has 84,000 or so clones; 65% to 90% are singletons. This specimen was peripheral blood, taken on day 0 of AZD1222 vaccination. Receptor source: an adult in good health. Each CDR3 is given with its conserved first and last residue. Each record gives: CDR3 DNA, CDR3 protein, V gene, D gene, J gene, clone size. The D gene is left open where the match is weak. Clone size is shown for a subset of rows, as once, few, many or a class of expanded clone.

cdr3_nt: TGTGCCAGCAGCTTAGGCAGGGATGGCTACACCTTC
cdr3_aa: CASSLGRDGYTF
v_call: TRBV11-2
d_call: NA
j_call: TRBJ1-2
clone_size: once

cdr3_nt: TGTGCCAGCAGCTCCACCCGACAGGGCGGCGAGCAGTACTTC
cdr3_aa: CASSSTRQGGEQYF
v_call: TRBV6-5
d_call: TRBD1
j_call: TRBJ2-7
clone_size: NA

cdr3_nt: TGTGCCAGCAGTTTGTTTGGCGGTCCCTACGAGCAGTACTTC
cdr3_aa: CASSLFGGPYEQYF
v_call: TRBV27
d_call: NA
j_call: TRBJ2-7
clone_size: NA

cdr3_nt: TGTGCCAGCAGTTCAATAAGCGCCACTCCGAGTCAGCCCCAGCATTTT
cdr3_aa: CASSSISATPSQPQHF
v_call: TRBV27
d_call: NA
j_call: TRBJ1-5
clone_size: NA

cdr3_nt: TGTGCCAGTAGTCCCTTTGAGAGGGCCGGGAATGAGCAGTTCTTC
cdr3_aa: CASSPFERAGNEQFF
v_call: TRBV19
d_call: NA
j_call: TRBJ2-1
clone_size: NA

cdr3_nt: TGTGCCAGCAGCTTGAACCGGGACCCCGCGGTGGCTTTCTTT
cdr3_aa: CASSLNRDPAVAFF
v_call: TRBV5-4
d_call: NA
j_call: TRBJ1-1
clone_size: NA

cdr3_nt: TGTGCCAGCCTTACAGCGGGAGTGGGGAATGAGCAGTTCTTC
cdr3_aa: CASLTAGVGNEQFF
v_call: TRBV2
d_call: TRBD2
j_call: TRBJ2-1
clone_size: once

cdr3_nt: TGTGCCAGCAGTTTCGGTAGCGGGAGTCTCTACAATGAGCAGTTCTTC
cdr3_aa: CASSFGSGSLYNEQFF
v_call: TRBV28
d_call: TRBD2
j_call: TRBJ2-1
clone_size: NA

cdr3_nt: TGTGCCAGTAAAGTCGACAGGGGCGGAGATACGCAGTATTTT
cdr3_aa: CASKVDRGGDTQYF
v_call: TRBV19
d_call: TRBD1
j_call: TRBJ2-3
clone_size: NA

cdr3_nt: TGTGCCAGTAGTGTACAGGCCGGAATCACTGAAGCTTTCTTT
cdr3_aa: CASSVQAGITEAFF
v_call: TRBV19
d_call: NA
j_call: TRBJ1-1
clone_size: NA

cdr3_nt: TGTGCCAGCAGGGACGGACTAGTAGCCAAAAACATTCAGTACTTC
cdr3_aa: CASRDGLVAKNIQYF
v_call: TRBV5-4
d_call: TRBD2
j_call: TRBJ2-4
clone_size: NA

cdr3_nt: TGTGCCAGCAGTGGGGGACAGGGAGCTAGGAAACTGTTTTTT
cdr3_aa: CASSGGQGARKLFF
v_call: TRBV25-1
d_call: TRBD1
j_call: TRBJ1-4
clone_size: NA

cdr3_nt: TGTGCCAGCAGTCCCATGAGCTCCTACAATGAGCAGTTCTTC
cdr3_aa: CASSPMSSYNEQFF
v_call: TRBV6-5
d_call: NA
j_call: TRBJ2-1
clone_size: few

cdr3_nt: TGCGCCAGCAGCCAAGATAGGAGGACGGAAAGCGAAGCTTTCTTT
cdr3_aa: CASSQDRRTESEAFF
v_call: TRBV4-1
d_call: NA
j_call: TRBJ1-1
clone_size: few